The next 14 T cell receptor beta chains were all read from a single sample in a study of HIV-infected children after antiretroviral therapy interruption. A 3' RACE protocol on RNA, with unique molecular identifiers, produced the TCR library. TCRdb re-called the 3' RACE reads through MiXCR, storing one row per CDR3 protein. The table includes about 40,000 distinct CDR3 sequences, under 8% detected once. Treatment defined: PENTA 11 planned treatment interruption arm or continuous ART arm. Sequencing was performed on CD45RA+ CD4+ T cells from PBMCs, pooled from several time points, taken from a donor given antiretroviral therapy, either interrupted or continuous. Sample subset: naive CD4+ CD45RA+ CD45RO- T cells. The receptor set was obtained from a pool of human donors with HIV.

The rearrangement uses TRBV6-2 or TRBV6-3 and TRBJ2-2; D is uncertain. With 7 bases removed from V and 1 base from J, the gap between germline ends came to 10 bases. From germline, CDR1 is MNHEY and CDR2 SVGEGT. The CDR3 sequence is 14 residues long. In DNA, the CDR3 is TGTGCCAGCACCTCGTCGCTGAACACCGGGGAGCTGTTTTTT. As protein: CASTSSLNTGELFF.

This clonotype appeared a few times. The rearrangement joins TRBV20-1 to TRBJ1-6; 7 bases agree with TRBD1. The junction had 8 bases not matched to a gene; V was cut back by 0 bases and J by 3 bases. The CDR3 is 17 residues long. Germline V gene sequence: CDR1 DFQATT, CDR2 SNEGSKA (reference sequence). The CDR3 sequence is CSARDRRTGHYNSPLHF. In nucleotides, the CDR3 is TGCAGTGCTAGAGACCGAAGGACAGGACACTATAATTCACCCCTCCACTTT.

By its share, this clonotype is medium-sized. The CDR3 coding sequence is TGTGCCAGCTTTCTCCGGACTGGGGGTAACTATGCTGAGCAGTTCTTC. Its translation: CASFLRTGGNYAEQFF. This chain uses TRBV13 with TRBJ2-1; perhaps D is TRBD1 or TRBD2 (5 bases each). Trimming took 8 bases from V and 9 from J, leaving 26 bases between them. CDR3 length equals 16 residues. Germline CDR1 and CDR2: PRHDT and FYEKMQ (reference sequence).

The chain carries TRBV29-1 and TRBJ2-7; 7 nucleotides line up with TRBD1. Germline V gene data show CDR1 as SQVTM and CDR2 as ANQGSEA. The CDR3 runs to 13 residues. Germline trimming cut 7 bases from V and 0 bases from J; bases unmatched to any gene: 6. The CDR3 nucleotides read TGCAGCGGGACAGGACCCGGCTCCTACGAGCAGTACTTC. It yields the protein CSGTGPGSYEQYF.

Regarding this clonotype: A read error is possible here, since a much larger clone lies one base away. This chain uses TRBV18 with TRBJ2-7; D gene ambiguous. CDR1 and CDR2 (germline): KGHSH, LQKENI. This CDR3 comprises 13 residues. CDR3 DNA sequence: TGTGCCAGCTCACCACTCAGGCAGTACGAGCAGTGCTTC. Translation: CASSPLRQYEQCF. Full variable domain (remainder filled in from reference TRBV18 and TRBJ2-7): NAGVMQNPRHLVRRRGQEARLRCSPMKGHSHVYWYRQLPEEGLKFMVYLQKENIIDESGMPKERFSAEFPKEGPSILRIQQVVRGDSAAYFCASSPLRQYEQCFGPGTRLTVT.

Ten or more counts support this clonotype. CDR3 nucleotide sequence: TGTGCCAGCTCACCCGCTCTGGCCGATGAGCAGTTCTTC. This sequence encodes CASSPALADEQFF. J is TRBJ2-1 and V is TRBV18; D uncertain. This CDR3 contains 13 residues. Trimming took off 3 bases at V and 8 bases at J, with 11 bases between the two ends. Germline CDR1 KGHSH, CDR2 LQKENI. Supplemented by reference TRBV18 and TRBJ2-1, the full variable domain reads NAGVMQNPRHLVRRRGQEARLRCSPMKGHSHVYWYRQLPEEGLKFMVYLQKENIIDESGMPKERFSAEFPKEGPSILRIQQVVRGDSAAYFCASSPALADEQFFGPGTRLTVL.

At least ten counts were recorded for this clonotype. This chain joins TRBV19 and TRBJ2-4; a possible D gene is TRBD1 (6 bases). The CDR3 sequence is 13 residues long. Trimming stripped 7 bases from V and 8 bases from J, with 15 bases between. The V gene's germline CDR1 is LNHDA and CDR2 SQIVND (reference sequence). CDR3 sequence (DNA): TGTGCCAGTAAAGGGGGAGTATTTGACATTCAGTACTTC. Translating gives CASKGGVFDIQYF.

This clonotype was seen ten or more times. The chain has TRBV11-2 and TRBJ1-6; D gene ambiguous. V was shortened by 2 bases and J by 0 bases, with 8 bases between the two germline ends. Per the germline V gene, CDR1 is SGHAT and CDR2 is FQNNGV. CDR3 size: 16 residues. CDR3 DNA sequence: TGTGCCAGCAGCTTAAGTCTCAACTCCTATAATTCACCCCTCCACTTT. Its translation: CASSLSLNSYNSPLHF.

The chain has TRBV5-1 and TRBJ2-7, with a weak D call TRBD2 (5 bases). V was shortened by 6 bases and J by 6 bases, with 16 bases between the two germline ends. Germline lookup yields CDR1 SGHRS and CDR2 YFSETQ. There are 13 residues in the CDR3. The CDR3 DNA sequence: TGCGCCAGCACCGACCCGGGAACCGCCGAGCAGTACTTC. Translation: CASTDPGTAEQYF. Full variable domain (rest looked up from reference TRBV5-1 and TRBJ2-7): KAGVTQTPRYLIKTRGQQVTLSCSPISGHRSVSWYQQTPGQGLQFLFEYFSETQRNKGNFPGRFSGRQFSNSRSEMNVSTLELGDSALYLCASTDPGTAEQYFGPGTRLTVT.

The chain joins TRBV27 to TRBJ2-2; possibly TRBD2 for D (6 bases). Germline CDR1 MNHEY, CDR2 SMNVEV (reference sequence). V was clipped by 11 bases and J by 2 bases, with 12 bases between them. The CDR3 is 13 amino acids. The CDR3 spells CAARDFNTGELFF. The CDR3 DNA sequence: TGTGCCGCCCGGGACTTCAACACCGGGGAGCTGTTTTTT.

This clonotype was detected ten times or more. This rearrangement joins TRBV6-6 to TRBJ1-2; a weak D match, TRBD1 (5 bases). Germline CDR1 reads MNHNY; CDR2 reads SVGAGI (reference sequence). V was shortened by 8 bases and J by 10 bases, with 20 bases between the two germline ends. The CDR3 extends over 13 amino acids. CDR3 sequence (DNA): TGTGCCAGCGGTGATTCAGGGAGCTCCGACTACACCTTC. Its protein product is CASGDSGSSDYTF.

This clonotype counts as medium-sized. The V gene is TRBV6-5, the J gene TRBJ2-7; D unclear. Per the germline V gene, CDR1 is MNHEY and CDR2 is SVGAGI. The germline V and J ends were trimmed by 5 bases and 10 bases, with 18 bases remaining between them. This CDR3 comprises 13 residues. The CDR3: CASSETGVYEQYF. CDR3 nucleotide sequence: TGTGCCAGCAGTGAAACTGGGGTCTATGAACAGTACTTC.

This clonotype was picked up many times. V usage is TRBV5-1 and J usage is TRBJ2-1; D might be TRBD2 (5 bases). The CDR3 consists of 17 residues. Germline assignment: CDR1 SGHRS and CDR2 YFSETQ. With 4 bases removed from V and 0 bases from J, the gap between germline ends came to 17 bases. The CDR3 nucleotides are TGCGCCAGCAGCCGAATATTGGACCGGGGCTCCTACAATGAGCAGTTCTTC. It encodes CASSRILDRGSYNEQFF.

This clonotype was observed at least ten times. This chain links TRBV20-1 with TRBJ1-5; tentative D call: TRBD1 (6 bases). V lost 6 bases and J 4 bases, leaving 13 bases between the germline ends. CDR3 size: 13 residues. CDR1 and CDR2 (germline): DFQATT, SNEGSKA (reference sequence). Here the CDR3 DNA reads TGCAGTGCGTCAGGACAGAAAAATCAGCCCCAGCATTTT. This translates into CSASGQKNQPQHF.